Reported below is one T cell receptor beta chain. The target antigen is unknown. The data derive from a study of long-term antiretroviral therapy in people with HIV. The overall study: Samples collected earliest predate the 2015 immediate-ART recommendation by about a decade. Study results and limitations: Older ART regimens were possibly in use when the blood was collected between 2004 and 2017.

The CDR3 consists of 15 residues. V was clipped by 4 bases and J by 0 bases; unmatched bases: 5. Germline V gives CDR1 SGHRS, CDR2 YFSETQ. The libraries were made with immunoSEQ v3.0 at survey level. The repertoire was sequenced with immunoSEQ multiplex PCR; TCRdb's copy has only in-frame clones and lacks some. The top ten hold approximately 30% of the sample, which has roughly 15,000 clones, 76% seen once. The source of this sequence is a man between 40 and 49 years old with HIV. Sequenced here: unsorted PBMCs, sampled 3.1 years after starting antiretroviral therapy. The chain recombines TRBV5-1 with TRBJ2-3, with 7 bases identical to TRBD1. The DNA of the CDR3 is TGCGCCAGCAGCCCAACAGGGGCGAGCACAGATACGCAGTATTTT. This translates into CASSPTGASTDTQYF. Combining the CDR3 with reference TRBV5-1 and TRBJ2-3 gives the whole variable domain KAGVTQTPRYLIKTRGQQVTLSCSPISGHRSVSWYQQTPGQGLQFLFEYFSETQRNKGNFPGRFSGRQFSNSRSEMNVSTLELGDSALYLCASSPTGASTDTQYFGPGTRLTVL.